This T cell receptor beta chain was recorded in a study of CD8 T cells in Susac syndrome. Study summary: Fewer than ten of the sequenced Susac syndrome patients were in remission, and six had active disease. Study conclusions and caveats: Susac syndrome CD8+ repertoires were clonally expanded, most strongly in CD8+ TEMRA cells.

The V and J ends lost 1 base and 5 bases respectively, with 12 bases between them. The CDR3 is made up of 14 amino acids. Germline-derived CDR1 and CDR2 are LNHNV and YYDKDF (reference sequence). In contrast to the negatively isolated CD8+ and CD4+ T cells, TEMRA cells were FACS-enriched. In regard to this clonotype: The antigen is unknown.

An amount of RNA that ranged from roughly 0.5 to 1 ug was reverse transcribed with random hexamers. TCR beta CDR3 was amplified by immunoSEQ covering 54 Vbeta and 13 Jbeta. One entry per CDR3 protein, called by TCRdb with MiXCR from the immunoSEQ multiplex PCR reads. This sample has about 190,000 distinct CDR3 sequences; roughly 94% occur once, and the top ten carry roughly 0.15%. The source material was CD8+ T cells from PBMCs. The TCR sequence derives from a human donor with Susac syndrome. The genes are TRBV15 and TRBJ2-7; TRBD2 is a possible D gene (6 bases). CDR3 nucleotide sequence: TGTGCCACCAGCAGAGTGGCGGGGCCCCACGAGCAGTACTTC. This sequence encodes CATSRVAGPHEQYF.